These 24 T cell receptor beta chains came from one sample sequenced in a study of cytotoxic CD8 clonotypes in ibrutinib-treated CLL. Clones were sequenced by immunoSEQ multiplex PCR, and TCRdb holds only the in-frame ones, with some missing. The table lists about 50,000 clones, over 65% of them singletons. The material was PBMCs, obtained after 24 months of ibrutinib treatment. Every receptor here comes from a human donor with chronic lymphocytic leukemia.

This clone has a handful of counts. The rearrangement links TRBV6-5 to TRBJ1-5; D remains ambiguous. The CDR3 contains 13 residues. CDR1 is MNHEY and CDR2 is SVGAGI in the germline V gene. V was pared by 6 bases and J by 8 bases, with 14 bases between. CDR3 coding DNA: TGTGCCAGCAGGGCATCCCTATGGGAGCCCCAGCATTTT. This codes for CASRASLWEPQHF.

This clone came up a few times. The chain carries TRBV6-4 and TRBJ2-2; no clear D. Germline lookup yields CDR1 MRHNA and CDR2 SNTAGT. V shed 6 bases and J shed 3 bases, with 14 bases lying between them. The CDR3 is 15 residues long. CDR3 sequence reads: CASSPGSWDTGELFF. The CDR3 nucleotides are TGTGCCAGCAGCCCCGGGTCCTGGGACACCGGGGAGCTGTTTTTT.

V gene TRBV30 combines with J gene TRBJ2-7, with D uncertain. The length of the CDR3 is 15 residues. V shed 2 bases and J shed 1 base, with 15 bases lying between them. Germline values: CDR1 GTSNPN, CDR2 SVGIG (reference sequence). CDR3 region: CAWSFPTLYSYEQYF. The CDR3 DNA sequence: TGTGCCTGGAGTTTCCCAACCCTCTATTCCTACGAGCAGTACTTC.

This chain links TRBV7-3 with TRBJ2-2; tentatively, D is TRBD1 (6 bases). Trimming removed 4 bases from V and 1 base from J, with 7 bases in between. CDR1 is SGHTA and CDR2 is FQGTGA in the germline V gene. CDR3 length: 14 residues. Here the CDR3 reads CASSWGRNTGELFF. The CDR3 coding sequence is TGTGCCAGCAGCTGGGGGCGGAACACCGGGGAGCTGTTTTTT.

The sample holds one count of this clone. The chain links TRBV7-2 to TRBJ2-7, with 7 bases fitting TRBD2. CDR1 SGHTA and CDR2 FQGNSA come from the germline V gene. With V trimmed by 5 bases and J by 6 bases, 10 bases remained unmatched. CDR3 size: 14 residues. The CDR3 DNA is TGTGCCAGCAGCCCGGCTAGCGGCCCCCGCGAGCAGTACTTC. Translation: CASSPASGPREQYF.

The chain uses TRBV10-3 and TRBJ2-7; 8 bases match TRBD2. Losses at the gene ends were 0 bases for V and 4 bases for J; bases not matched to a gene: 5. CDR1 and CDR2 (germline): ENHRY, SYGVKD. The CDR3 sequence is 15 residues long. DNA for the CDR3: TGTGCCATCAGTGAGTCACTAGCGGTCGGTTACGAGCAGTACTTC. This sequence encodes CAISESLAVGYEQYF.

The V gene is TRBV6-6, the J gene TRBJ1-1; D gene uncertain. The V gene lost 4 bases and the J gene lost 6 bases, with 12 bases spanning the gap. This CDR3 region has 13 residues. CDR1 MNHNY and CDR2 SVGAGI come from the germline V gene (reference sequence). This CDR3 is CASSLTDAAEAFF. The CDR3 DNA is TGTGCCAGCAGTTTGACGGACGCGGCTGAAGCTTTCTTT.

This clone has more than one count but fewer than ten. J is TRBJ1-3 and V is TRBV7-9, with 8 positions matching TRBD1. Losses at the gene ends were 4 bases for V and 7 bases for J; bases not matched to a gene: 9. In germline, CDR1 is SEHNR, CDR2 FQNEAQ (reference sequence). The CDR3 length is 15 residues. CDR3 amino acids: CASSSWTGRLNTIYF. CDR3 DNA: TGTGCCAGCAGCTCTTGGACAGGGCGACTGAACACCATATATTTT.

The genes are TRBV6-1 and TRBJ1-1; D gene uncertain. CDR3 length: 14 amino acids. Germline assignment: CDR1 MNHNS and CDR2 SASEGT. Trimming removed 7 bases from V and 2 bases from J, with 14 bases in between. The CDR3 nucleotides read TGTGCCAGCACCAATCTGGGAGGAAACACTGAAGCTTTCTTT. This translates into CASTNLGGNTEAFF.

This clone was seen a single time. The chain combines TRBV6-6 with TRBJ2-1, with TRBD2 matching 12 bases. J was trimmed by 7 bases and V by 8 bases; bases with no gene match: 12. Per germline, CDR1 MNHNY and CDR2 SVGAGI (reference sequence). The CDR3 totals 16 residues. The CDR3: CASEKALAGGRNEQFF. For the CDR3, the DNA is TGTGCCAGCGAGAAAGCCCTAGCGGGAGGGCGGAATGAGCAGTTCTTC.

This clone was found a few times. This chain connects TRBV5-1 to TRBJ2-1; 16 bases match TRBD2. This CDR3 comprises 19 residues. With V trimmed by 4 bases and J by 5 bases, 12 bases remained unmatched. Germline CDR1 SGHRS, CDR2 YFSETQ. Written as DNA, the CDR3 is TGCGCCAGCAGCCTGAACGGCCTGGGACTAGCGGGAGGGGACAATGAGCAGTTCTTC. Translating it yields CASSLNGLGLAGGDNEQFF.

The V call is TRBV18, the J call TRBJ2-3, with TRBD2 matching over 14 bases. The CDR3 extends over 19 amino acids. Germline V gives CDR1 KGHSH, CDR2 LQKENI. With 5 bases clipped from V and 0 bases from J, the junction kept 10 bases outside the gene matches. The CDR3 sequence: CASSASGTSGSLSTDTQYF. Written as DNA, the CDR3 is TGTGCCAGCTCAGCGTCCGGGACTAGCGGGAGTCTTAGCACAGATACGCAGTATTTT. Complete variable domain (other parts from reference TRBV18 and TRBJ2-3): NAGVMQNPRHLVRRRGQEARLRCSPMKGHSHVYWYRQLPEEGLKFMVYLQKENIIDESGMPKERFSAEFPKEGPSILRIQQVVRGDSAAYFCASSASGTSGSLSTDTQYFGPGTRLTVL.

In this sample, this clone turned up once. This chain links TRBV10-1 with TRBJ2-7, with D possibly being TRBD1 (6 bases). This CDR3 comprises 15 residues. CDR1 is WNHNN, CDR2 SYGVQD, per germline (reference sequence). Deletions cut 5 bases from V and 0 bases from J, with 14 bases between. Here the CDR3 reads CASSNGRGPSYEQYF. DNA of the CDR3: TGCGCCAGCAGTAACGGCAGGGGTCCCTCCTACGAGCAGTACTTC.

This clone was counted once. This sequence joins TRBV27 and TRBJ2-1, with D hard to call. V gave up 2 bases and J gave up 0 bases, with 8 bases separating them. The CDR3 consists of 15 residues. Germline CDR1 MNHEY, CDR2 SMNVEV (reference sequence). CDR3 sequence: CASSLRPSSYNEQFF. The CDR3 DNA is TGTGCCAGCAGTTTACGCCCGAGCTCCTACAATGAGCAGTTCTTC.

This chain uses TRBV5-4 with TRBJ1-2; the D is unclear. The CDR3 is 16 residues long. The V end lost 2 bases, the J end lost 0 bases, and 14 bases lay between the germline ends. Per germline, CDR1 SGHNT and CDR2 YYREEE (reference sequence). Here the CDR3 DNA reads TGTGCCAGCAGCTTCCCACCTTGGGTTACTAACTATGGCTACACCTTC. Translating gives CASSFPPWVTNYGYTF.

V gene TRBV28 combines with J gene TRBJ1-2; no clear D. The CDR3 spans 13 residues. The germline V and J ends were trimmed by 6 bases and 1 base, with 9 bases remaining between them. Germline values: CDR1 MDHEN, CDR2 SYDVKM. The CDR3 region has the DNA TGTGCCAGCAGGATAACAGTTAACTATGGCTACACCTTC. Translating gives CASRITVNYGYTF.

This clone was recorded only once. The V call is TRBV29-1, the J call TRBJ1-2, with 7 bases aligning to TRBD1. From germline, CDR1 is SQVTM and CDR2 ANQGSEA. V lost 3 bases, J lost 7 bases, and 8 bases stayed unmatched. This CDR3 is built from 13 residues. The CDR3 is CSVDETGQAGYTF. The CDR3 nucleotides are TGCAGCGTTGACGAGACAGGGCAGGCTGGCTACACCTTC.

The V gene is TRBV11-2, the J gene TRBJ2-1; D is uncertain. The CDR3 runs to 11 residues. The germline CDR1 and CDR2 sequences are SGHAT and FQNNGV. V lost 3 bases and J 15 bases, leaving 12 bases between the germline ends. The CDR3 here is CASSFGSLGFF. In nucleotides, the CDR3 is TGTGCCAGCAGCTTTGGATCCCTAGGGTTCTTC. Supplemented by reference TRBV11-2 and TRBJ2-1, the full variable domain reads EAGVAQSPRYKIIEKRQSVAFWCNPISGHATLYWYQQILGQGPKLLIQFQNNGVVDDSQLPKDRFSAERLKGVDSTLKIQPAKLEDSAVYLCASSFGSLGFFGPGTRLTVL.

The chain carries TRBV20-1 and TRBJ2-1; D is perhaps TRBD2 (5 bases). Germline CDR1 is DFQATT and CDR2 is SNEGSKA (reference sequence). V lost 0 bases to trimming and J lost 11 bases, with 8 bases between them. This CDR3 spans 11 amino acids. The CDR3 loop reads CSARDRGKQFF. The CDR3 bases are TGCAGTGCTAGAGATCGAGGGAAGCAGTTCTTC.

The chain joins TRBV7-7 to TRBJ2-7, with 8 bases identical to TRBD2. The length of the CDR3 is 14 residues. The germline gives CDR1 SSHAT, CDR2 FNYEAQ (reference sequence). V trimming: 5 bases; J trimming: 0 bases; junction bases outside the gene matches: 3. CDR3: CASSPSGSSYEQYF. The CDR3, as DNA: TGTGCCAGCAGCCCCAGCGGGAGCTCCTACGAGCAGTACTTC.

CDR3 coding DNA: TGTGCCATCAAAGGTTCGGGACAAAAAAACAATGAGCAGTTCTTC. It yields the protein CAIKGSGQKNNEQFF. The V and J genes are TRBV10-3 and TRBJ2-1; the D gene is possibly TRBD1 (6 bases). CDR1 is ENHRY and CDR2 is SYGVKD in the germline V gene. This CDR3 has 15 residues. V was clipped by 7 bases and J by 5 bases, with 18 bases between them.

CDR3 DNA: TGCAGCGTTCGGGGCGGGAGTAGATCCTACGAGCAGTACTTC. Translating it yields CSVRGGSRSYEQYF. The rearrangement uses TRBV29-1 and TRBJ2-7, with 7 bases lining up with TRBD2. Germline V gene sequence: CDR1 SQVTM, CDR2 ANQGSEA. V trimming: 5 bases; J trimming: 1 base; junction bases outside the gene matches: 8. There are 14 residues in the CDR3.

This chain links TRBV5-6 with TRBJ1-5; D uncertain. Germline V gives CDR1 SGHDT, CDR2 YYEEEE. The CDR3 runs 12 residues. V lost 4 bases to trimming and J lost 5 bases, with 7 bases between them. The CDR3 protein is CASSVGYQPQHF. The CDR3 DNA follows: TGTGCCAGCAGCGTTGGTTATCAGCCCCAGCATTTT.

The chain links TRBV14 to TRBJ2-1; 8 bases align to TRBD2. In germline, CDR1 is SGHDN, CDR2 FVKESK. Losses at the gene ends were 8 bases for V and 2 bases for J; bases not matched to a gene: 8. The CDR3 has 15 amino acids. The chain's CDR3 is CASAGQGLAYNEQFF. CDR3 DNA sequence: TGTGCCAGCGCGGGCCAGGGACTAGCCTACAATGAGCAGTTCTTC.